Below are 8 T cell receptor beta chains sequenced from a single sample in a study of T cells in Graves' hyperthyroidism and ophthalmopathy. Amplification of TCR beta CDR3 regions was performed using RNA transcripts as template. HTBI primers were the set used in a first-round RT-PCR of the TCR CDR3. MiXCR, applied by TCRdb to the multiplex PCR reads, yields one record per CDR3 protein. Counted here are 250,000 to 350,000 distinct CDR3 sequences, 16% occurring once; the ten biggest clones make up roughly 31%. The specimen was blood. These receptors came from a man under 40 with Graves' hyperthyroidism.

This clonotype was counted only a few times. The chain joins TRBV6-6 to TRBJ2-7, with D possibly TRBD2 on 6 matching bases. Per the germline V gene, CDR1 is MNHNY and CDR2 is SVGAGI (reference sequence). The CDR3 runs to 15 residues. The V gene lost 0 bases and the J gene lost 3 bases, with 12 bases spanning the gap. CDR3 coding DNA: TGTGCCAGCAGTTACTCGCCCTTTAGCGGCTACGAGCAGTACTTC. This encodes CASSYSPFSGYEQYF.

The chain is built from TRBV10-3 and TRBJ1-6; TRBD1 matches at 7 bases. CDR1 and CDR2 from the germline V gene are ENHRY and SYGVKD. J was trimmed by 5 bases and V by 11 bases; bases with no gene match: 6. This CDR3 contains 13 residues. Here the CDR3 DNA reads TGTGCCGCCCGGGGGACAGATAATTCACCCCTCCACTTT. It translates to CAARGTDNSPLHF.

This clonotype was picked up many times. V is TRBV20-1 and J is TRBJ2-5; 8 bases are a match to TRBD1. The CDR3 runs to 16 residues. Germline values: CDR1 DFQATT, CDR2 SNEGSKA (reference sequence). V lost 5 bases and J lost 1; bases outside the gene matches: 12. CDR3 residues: CSAPDAGQGIQETQYF. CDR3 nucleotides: TGCAGTGCTCCCGACGCTGGACAGGGCATCCAAGAGACCCAGTACTTC.

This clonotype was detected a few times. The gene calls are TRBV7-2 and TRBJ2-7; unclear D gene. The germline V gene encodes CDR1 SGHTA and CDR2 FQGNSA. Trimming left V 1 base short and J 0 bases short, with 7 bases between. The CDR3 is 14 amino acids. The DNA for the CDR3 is TGTGCCAGCAGCTTAGTCCTGAACTCCTACGAGCAGTACTTC. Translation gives CASSLVLNSYEQYF. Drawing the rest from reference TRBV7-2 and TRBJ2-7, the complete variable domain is GAGVSQSPSNKVTEKGKDVELRCDPISGHTALYWYRQSLGQGLEFLIYFQGNSAPDKSGLPSDRFSAERTGGSVSTLTIQRTQQEDSAVYLCASSLVLNSYEQYFGPGTRLTVT.

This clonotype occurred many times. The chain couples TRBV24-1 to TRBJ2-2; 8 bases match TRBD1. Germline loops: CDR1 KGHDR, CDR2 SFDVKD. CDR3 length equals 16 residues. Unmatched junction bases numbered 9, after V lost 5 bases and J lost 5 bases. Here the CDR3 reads CATSVLGTGRTGELFF. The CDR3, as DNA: TGTGCCACCAGTGTCCTCGGGACAGGACGGACCGGGGAGCTGTTTTTT.

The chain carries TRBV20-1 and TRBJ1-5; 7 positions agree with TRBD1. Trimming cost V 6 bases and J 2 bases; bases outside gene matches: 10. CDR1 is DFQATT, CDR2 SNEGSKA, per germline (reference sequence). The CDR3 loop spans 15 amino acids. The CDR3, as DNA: TGCAGTGCAAACACAGGGGCATACGGCAATCAGCCCCAGCATTTT. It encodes CSANTGAYGNQPQHF.

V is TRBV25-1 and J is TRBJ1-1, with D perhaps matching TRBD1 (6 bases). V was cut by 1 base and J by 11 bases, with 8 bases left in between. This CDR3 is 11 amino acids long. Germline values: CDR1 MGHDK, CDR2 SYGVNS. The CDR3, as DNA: TGTGCCAGCAGTGAATGGGGGGCGGCTTTCTTT. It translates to CASSEWGAAFF. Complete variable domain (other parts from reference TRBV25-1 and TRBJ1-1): EADIYQTPRYLVIGTGKKITLECSQTMGHDKMYWYQQDPGMELHLIHYSYGVNSTEKGDLSSESTVSRIRTEHFPLTLESARPSHTSQYLCASSEWGAAFFGQGTRLTVV.

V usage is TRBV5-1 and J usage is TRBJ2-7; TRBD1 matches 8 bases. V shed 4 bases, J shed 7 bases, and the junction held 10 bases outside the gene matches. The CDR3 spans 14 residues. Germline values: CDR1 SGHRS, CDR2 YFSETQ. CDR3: CASSGGQGAGEQYF. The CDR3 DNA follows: TGCGCCAGCAGCGGGGGTCAGGGGGCGGGGGAGCAGTACTTC. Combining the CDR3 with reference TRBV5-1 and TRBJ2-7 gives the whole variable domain KAGVTQTPRYLIKTRGQQVTLSCSPISGHRSVSWYQQTPGQGLQFLFEYFSETQRNKGNFPGRFSGRQFSNSRSEMNVSTLELGDSALYLCASSGGQGAGEQYFGPGTRLTVT.